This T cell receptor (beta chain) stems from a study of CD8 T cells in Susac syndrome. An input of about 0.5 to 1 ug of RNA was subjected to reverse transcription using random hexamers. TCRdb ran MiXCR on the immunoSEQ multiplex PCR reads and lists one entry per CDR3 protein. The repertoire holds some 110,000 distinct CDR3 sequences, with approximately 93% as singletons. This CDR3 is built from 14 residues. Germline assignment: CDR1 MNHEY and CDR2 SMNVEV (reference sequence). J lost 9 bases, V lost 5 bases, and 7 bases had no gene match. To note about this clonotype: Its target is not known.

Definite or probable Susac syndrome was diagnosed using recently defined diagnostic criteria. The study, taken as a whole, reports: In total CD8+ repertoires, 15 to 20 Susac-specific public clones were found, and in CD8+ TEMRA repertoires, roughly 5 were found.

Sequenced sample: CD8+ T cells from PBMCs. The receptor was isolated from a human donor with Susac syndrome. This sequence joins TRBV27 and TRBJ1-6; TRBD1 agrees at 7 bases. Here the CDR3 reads CASSPGQAGSPLHF. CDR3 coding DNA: TGTGCCAGCAGTCCCGGACAGGCGGGTTCACCCCTCCACTTT.